The 13 T cell receptor beta chains below all came from one sample that was sequenced in a study of blood T cell repertoires in COVID-19. Data came from immunoSEQ multiplex PCR; TCRdb stores just in-frame clones and leaves some out. The table lists about 250,000 clones, about 86% of them singletons. Source material: peripheral blood. Receptors originate from an elderly man with acute or convalescent COVID-19.

The rearrangement uses TRBV18 and TRBJ2-1, with 9 bases matching TRBD2. The CDR3 contains 17 residues. V lost 2 bases, J lost 0 bases, and 5 bases stayed unmatched. Germline CDR1 KGHSH, CDR2 LQKENI. The CDR3, as DNA: TGTGCCAGCTCACCAAGGCTAGCGGGAAGCTCCTACAATGAGCAGTTCTTC. Translated: CASSPRLAGSSYNEQFF.

The chain couples TRBV6-2 or TRBV6-3 to TRBJ1-5, with TRBD1 matching over 7 bases. The ends lost 4 bases at V and 0 bases at J; junction bases unmatched: 9. This CDR3 has 17 residues. Germline loops: CDR1 MNHEY, CDR2 SVGEGT. CDR3 amino acids: CASSSNFGTDSNQPQHF. CDR3 nucleotides: TGTGCCAGCAGTTCAAATTTCGGGACAGATAGCAATCAGCCCCAGCATTTT.

A word on this clone: Other DNA sequences within the sample encode an identical CDR3. The rearrangement links TRBV29-1 to TRBJ2-5; no clear D gene. CDR3 length: 12 amino acids. The V end lost 1 base, the J end lost 1 base, and 4 bases lay between the germline ends. Germline values: CDR1 SQVTM, CDR2 ANQGSEA. The CDR3 loop is CSVEGSQETQYF. As DNA, the CDR3 is TGCAGCGTTGAAGGCAGCCAAGAGACCCAGTACTTC. Full variable domain (outside the CDR3, taken from reference TRBV29-1 and TRBJ2-5): SAVISQKPSRDICQRGTSLTIQCQVDSQVTMMFWYRQQPGQSLTLIATANQGSEATYESGFVIDKFPISRPNLTFSTLTVSNMSPEDSSIYLCSVEGSQETQYFGPGTRLLVL.

The chain combines TRBV18 with TRBJ1-3; no clear D. CDR1 is KGHSH and CDR2 is LQKENI in the germline V gene. Trimming took off 6 bases at V and 0 bases at J, with 9 bases between the two ends. CDR3 length: 14 residues. The CDR3 DNA reads as TGTGCCAGCTCTCGCAGTTACTCTGGAAACACCATATATTTT. Translation gives CASSRSYSGNTIYF.

V is TRBV19 and J is TRBJ1-1; D is ambiguous. The CDR3 contains 14 residues. Trimming left V 0 bases short and J 3 bases short, with 8 bases between. Germline V lookup: CDR1 LNHDA, CDR2 SQIVND (reference sequence). CDR3 residues: CASSIDERDTEAFF. CDR3 nucleotide sequence: TGTGCCAGTAGTATAGACGAGAGGGACACTGAAGCTTTCTTT.

This chain uses TRBV6-2 or TRBV6-3 with TRBJ2-7, with D unresolved. Germline V gives CDR1 MNHEY, CDR2 SVGEGT. The V and J ends lost 4 bases and 3 bases respectively, with 7 bases between them. This CDR3 is 12 amino acids long. The CDR3 loop reads CASSSDNYEQYF. CDR3 DNA sequence: TGTGCCAGCAGTTCCGACAACTACGAGCAGTACTTC.

The chain employs TRBV5-1 and TRBJ2-5, with D perhaps TRBD2 (5 bases). Germline V gene lookup returns CDR1 SGHRS and CDR2 YFSETQ. This CDR3 comprises 14 residues. The germline V and J ends were trimmed by 0 bases and 13 bases, with 19 bases remaining between them. CDR3 sequence: CASSLGPTSGSGYF. The DNA for the CDR3 is TGCGCCAGCAGCTTGGGCCCGACTTCGGGGAGTGGGTACTTC.

The V gene is TRBV27, the J gene TRBJ2-1, with 7 bases lining up with TRBD2. CDR3 size: 12 residues. The V gene's germline CDR1 is MNHEY and CDR2 SMNVEV (reference sequence). Trimming cost V 6 bases and J 10 bases; bases outside gene matches: 6. The CDR3 DNA follows: TGTGCCAGCAGCCCAAACGGGGGGGAGCAGTTCTTC. Protein: CASSPNGGEQFF.

This chain links TRBV6-5 with TRBJ2-7; TRBD1 matches 10 bases. CDR3 length equals 15 residues. V shed 2 bases and J 4 bases; nucleotides not matched to a gene: 5. The germline CDR1 and CDR2 sequences are MNHEY and SVGAGI. The CDR3 sequence: CASSYPTGGVYEQYF. In nucleotides, the CDR3 is TGTGCCAGCAGTTACCCGACAGGGGGCGTGTACGAGCAGTACTTC.

The rearrangement uses TRBV18 and TRBJ1-1; TRBD1 agrees at 12 bases. Germline CDR1 KGHSH, CDR2 LQKENI. CDR3 length: 16 amino acids. Unmatched junction bases numbered 12, after V lost 9 bases and J lost 4 bases. CDR3 protein: CASLNRDRGPSTEAFF. CDR3 nucleotides: TGTGCCAGTCTCAACCGGGACAGGGGGCCGTCCACTGAAGCTTTCTTT. The whole variable domain, filled in from reference TRBV18 and TRBJ1-1, reads NAGVMQNPRHLVRRRGQEARLRCSPMKGHSHVYWYRQLPEEGLKFMVYLQKENIIDESGMPKERFSAEFPKEGPSILRIQQVVRGDSAAYFCASLNRDRGPSTEAFFGQGTRLTVV.

The V gene is TRBV7-9, the J gene TRBJ2-6, with 9 bases that match TRBD1. The germline CDR1 and CDR2 sequences are SEHNR and FQNEAQ (reference sequence). V lost 5 bases, J lost 1 base, and 6 bases stayed unmatched. This CDR3 has 17 amino acids. The CDR3 loop is CASSVQGAGSGANVLTF. The CDR3 DNA sequence: TGTGCCAGCAGCGTACAGGGGGCTGGATCTGGGGCCAACGTCCTGACTTTC.

The V and J genes are TRBV19 and TRBJ2-5, with 12 nucleotides matching TRBD1. CDR3 length equals 17 residues. Trimming at V came to 6 bases and at J to 5 bases, leaving 13 bases not matched to a gene. Germline assignment: CDR1 LNHDA and CDR2 SQIVND (reference sequence). The CDR3 bases are TGTGCCAGTAGCAGAGGGACAGGGGGCGCCCCCAGGGAGACCCAGTACTTC. Translation: CASSRGTGGAPRETQYF.

The genes are TRBV9 and TRBJ2-7, with 7 bases fitting TRBD2. The germline CDR1 and CDR2 sequences are SGDLS and YYNGEE. The CDR3 has 14 amino acids. V shed 2 bases, J shed 2 bases, and the junction held 4 bases outside the gene matches. This chain's CDR3 is CASSVRAGPYEQYF. The CDR3 DNA reads as TGTGCCAGCAGCGTCCGAGCGGGACCCTACGAGCAGTACTTC.